This TCR beta chain came from a study of cytotoxic CD8 clonotypes in ibrutinib-treated CLL. Study in general: Patients: around 11 relapsed/refractory, some 16 treatment-naive, around 17 IGHV unmutated. General observations from the study: Clonality rose at ibrutinib response, held steady in sustained remission, and fell toward baseline at progression.

With sequencing, the targeted depth ranged from 1 in 200,000 to 1 in 1 million T cells. Data came from immunoSEQ multiplex PCR; TCRdb stores just in-frame clones and leaves some out. The sample lists approximately 190,000 clones, 70% occurring once. Trimming took 0 bases from V and 0 from J, leaving 9 bases between them. There are 15 residues in the CDR3. Germline V gives CDR1 SGHRS, CDR2 YFSETQ. Notes on this clone: Its antigen is not identified.

The source was PBMCs, collected after 12 months of ibrutinib treatment. This TCR was recovered from a human donor with chronic lymphocytic leukemia. J is TRBJ1-1 and V is TRBV5-1, with a possible D match to TRBD1 (6 bases). CDR3 region: CASSLVSGVNTEAFF. The CDR3 DNA sequence: TGCGCCAGCAGCTTGGTGTCAGGGGTGAACACTGAAGCTTTCTTT.